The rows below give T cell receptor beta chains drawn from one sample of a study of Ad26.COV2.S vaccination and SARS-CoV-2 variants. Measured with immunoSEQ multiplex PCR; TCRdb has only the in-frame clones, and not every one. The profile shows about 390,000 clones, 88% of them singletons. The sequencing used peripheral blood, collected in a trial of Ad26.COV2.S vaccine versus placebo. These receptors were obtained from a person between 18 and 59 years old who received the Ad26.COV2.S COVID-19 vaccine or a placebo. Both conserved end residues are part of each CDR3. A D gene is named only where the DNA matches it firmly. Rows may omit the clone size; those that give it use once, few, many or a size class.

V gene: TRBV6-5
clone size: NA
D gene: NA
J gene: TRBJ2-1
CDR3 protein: CASSLRPVGGYEQFF
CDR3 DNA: TGTGCCAGCAGTCTGCGCCCTGTGGGTGGCTATGAGCAGTTCTTC

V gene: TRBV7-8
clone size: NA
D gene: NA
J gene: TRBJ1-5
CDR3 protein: CASSSEGGYSNQPQHF
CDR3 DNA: TGTGCCAGCAGCTCCGAAGGGGGGTATAGCAATCAGCCCCAGCATTTT

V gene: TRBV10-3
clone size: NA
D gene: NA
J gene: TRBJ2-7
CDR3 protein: CAISDQDTYTYEQYF
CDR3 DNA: TGTGCCATCAGTGACCAGGACACTTACACCTACGAGCAGTACTTC

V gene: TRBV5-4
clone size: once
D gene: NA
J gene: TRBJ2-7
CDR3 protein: CASSSLSDKPYEQYF
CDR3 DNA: TGTGCCAGCAGCTCCCTCTCCGACAAACCCTACGAGCAGTACTTC

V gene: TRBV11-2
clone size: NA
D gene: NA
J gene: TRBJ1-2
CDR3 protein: CASSPVGNYGYTF
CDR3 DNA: TGTGCCAGCAGCCCGGTTGGTAACTATGGCTACACCTTC

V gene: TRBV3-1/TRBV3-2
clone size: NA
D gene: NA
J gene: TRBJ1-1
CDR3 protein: CASSQDQEGNEDEAFF
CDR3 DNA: TGTGCCAGCAGCCAAGATCAAGAGGGGAACGAAGATGAAGCTTTCTTT

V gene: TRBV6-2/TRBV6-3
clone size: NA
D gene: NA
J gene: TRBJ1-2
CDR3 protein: CASSDNNYGYTF
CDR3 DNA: TGTGCCAGCAGTGACAATAACTATGGCTACACCTTC

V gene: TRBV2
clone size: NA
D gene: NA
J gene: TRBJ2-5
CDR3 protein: CASSGPIVSQETQYF
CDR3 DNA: TGTGCCAGCAGTGGGCCGATAGTGTCCCAAGAGACCCAGTACTTC

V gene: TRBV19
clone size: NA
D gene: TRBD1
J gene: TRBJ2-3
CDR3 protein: CAISSSVPEDRAPDTQYF
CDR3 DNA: TGTGCCATCTCGTCCTCCGTCCCCGAGGACAGGGCCCCCGATACGCAGTATTTT

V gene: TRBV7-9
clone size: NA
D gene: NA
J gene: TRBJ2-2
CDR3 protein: CASSNTLGTGELFF
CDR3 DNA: TGTGCCAGCAGCAACACCCTAGGGACCGGGGAGCTGTTTTTT

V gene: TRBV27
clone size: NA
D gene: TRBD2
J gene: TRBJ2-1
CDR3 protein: CASSLFQPGLAGDEQFF
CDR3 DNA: TGTGCCAGCAGTTTATTCCAGCCGGGACTAGCGGGCGATGAGCAGTTCTTC